Listed here are 3 T cell receptor beta chains from one sample, sequenced in a study of shared clonotypes between healthy human individuals. Assay used: immunoSEQ multiplex PCR; TCRdb lists only in-frame clones, some missing. The sample includes more than 2,000,000 clones, 80% to 95% of them seen just once. Specimen: naive CD4+ T cells from PBMCs. Documented subset: CD45RA+ positively selected. Receptors were obtained from a man aged 18 to 35 in good health. Some clones in this sample may be carry-over from other donors' samples.

This chain joins TRBV7-9 and TRBJ2-3, with a weak D call TRBD1 (6 bases). The CDR3 spans 15 residues. Germline V lookup: CDR1 SEHNR, CDR2 FQNEAQ (reference sequence). Trimming took 4 bases from V and 3 from J, leaving 14 bases between them. The CDR3 here is CASSWDIRRTDTQYF. CDR3 DNA: TGTGCCAGCAGCTGGGACATTCGACGGACAGATACGCAGTATTTT.

J is TRBJ2-7 and V is TRBV4-1, with unresolved D. The CDR3 spans 16 residues. Germline CDR1 is MGHRA and CDR2 is YSYEKL. V was trimmed by 4 bases and J by 0 bases, leaving 16 bases between them. The DNA for the CDR3 is TGCGCCAGCAGCCGCCAGGCCCAGCTATTCTCCTACGAGCAGTACTTC. Translation: CASSRQAQLFSYEQYF.

The chain recombines TRBV29-1 with TRBJ1-4; TRBD1 is a possible D gene (6 bases). CDR1 and CDR2 from the germline V gene are SQVTM and ANQGSEA. The ends were cut back, 6 bases at V and 7 bases at J, with 21 bases in the middle. The CDR3 has 15 amino acids. CDR3 coding DNA: TGCAGCGTGGGGGACACCCCGCAGGTCGGTGAAAAACTGTTTTTT. It encodes CSVGDTPQVGEKLFF. The entire variable domain, with the rest obtained from reference TRBV29-1 and TRBJ1-4, is as follows: SAVISQKPSRDICQRGTSLTIQCQVDSQVTMMFWYRQQPGQSLTLIATANQGSEATYESGFVIDKFPISRPNLTFSTLTVSNMSPEDSSIYLCSVGDTPQVGEKLFFGSGTQLSVL.